Given below is one TCR beta chain in context. This clone's antigen is unknown. No qualities accompany the bases; no much larger clone lies one base away. CDR1 and CDR2 are read off the germline V gene (reference sequence) as LGHDT and YNNKEL. The CDR3 measures 18 amino acids from cysteine to phenylalanine. Solely the CDR3 DNA is kept, with 54 bases framed from the first base. Relative to germline, V is 0 bases shorter and J is 0 bases shorter, with 15 bases between their ends. These data belong to a study of T cell repertoires in cytomegalovirus infection (dated by TCRdb to the late 2010s). Study-wide context: Because public TCR beta signatures pointed to carriage of CMV infection together with the matching HLA type, the HLA type of each donor mattered for the analysis. Paper-wide results and their limitations: In both this cohort and an independent approximately 400-donor cohort, the cumulative frequency of public TCR beta family members distinguished carriers of CMV infection plus the relevant HLA type. The ex vivo response was dominated by HLA-C-restricted CMV-specific TCR beta clonotypes, which also provided the single most frequent clonotype in two of eight donors.

Sequencing relied on an Illumina HiSeq 1500. TCRdb trimmed public reads at Q25 via fastp, called clones via MiXCR and kept in-frame beta chains. Identical CDR3 proteins give one entry, which carries the most common genes and DNA. This sample gives 450,000 to 550,000 distinct CDR3 sequences in total; approximately 15% of them show up just once. 24% of the sample is taken by the ten largest. Recombination connected TRBV3-1 to TRBJ2-1, with no reliable assignment of the D segment. The specimen was CD8+ T cells from PBMCs. The receptor's source is a human donor in good health (CMV status not recorded). Some clones in this sample may be carry-over from other donors' samples. CDR3 sequence: CASSQDFLTSYSYNEQFF. In nucleotides, the sequence is TGTGCCAGCAGCCAAGATTTCTTAACGTCGTACTCCTACAATGAGCAGTTCTTC.